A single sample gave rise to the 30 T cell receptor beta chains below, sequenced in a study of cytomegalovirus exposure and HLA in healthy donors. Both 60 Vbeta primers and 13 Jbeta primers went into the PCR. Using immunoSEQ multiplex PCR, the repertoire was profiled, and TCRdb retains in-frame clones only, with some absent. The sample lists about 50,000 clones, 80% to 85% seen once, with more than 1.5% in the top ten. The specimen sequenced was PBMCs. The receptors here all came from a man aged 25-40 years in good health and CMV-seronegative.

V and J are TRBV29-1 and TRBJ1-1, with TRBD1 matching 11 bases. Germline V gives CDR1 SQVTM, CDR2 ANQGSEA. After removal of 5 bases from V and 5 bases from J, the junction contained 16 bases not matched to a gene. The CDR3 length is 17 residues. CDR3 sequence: CSVIVDRGRRVGTEAFF. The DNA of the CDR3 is TGCAGCGTTATTGTGGACAGGGGGCGCAGGGTCGGTACTGAAGCTTTCTTT. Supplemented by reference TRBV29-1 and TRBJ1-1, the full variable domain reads SAVISQKPSRDICQRGTSLTIQCQVDSQVTMMFWYRQQPGQSLTLIATANQGSEATYESGFVIDKFPISRPNLTFSTLTVSNMSPEDSSIYLCSVIVDRGRRVGTEAFFGQGTRLTVV.

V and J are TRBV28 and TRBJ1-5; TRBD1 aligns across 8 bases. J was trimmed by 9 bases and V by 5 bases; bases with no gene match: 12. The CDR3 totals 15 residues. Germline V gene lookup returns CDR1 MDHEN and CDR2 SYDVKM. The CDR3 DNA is TGTGCCAGCAGTCTAAGGGGCAGGGGGCCATGGCCCCAGCATTTT. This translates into CASSLRGRGPWPQHF.

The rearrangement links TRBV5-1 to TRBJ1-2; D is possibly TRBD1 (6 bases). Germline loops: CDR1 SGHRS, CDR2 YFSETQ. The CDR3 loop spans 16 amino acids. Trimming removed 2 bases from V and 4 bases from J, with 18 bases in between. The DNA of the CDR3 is TGCGCCAGCAGCTTTCGCGTCAGGGGCCCGGGCTATGGCTACACCTTC. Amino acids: CASSFRVRGPGYGYTF.

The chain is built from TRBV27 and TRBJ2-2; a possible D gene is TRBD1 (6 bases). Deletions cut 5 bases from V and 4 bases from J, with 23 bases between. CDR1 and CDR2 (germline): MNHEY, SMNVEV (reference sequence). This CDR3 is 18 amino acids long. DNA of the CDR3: TGTGCCAGCAGTCTTGCGGTGCGAGGGGGTTGGAGCACCGGGGAGCTGTTTTTT. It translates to CASSLAVRGGWSTGELFF.

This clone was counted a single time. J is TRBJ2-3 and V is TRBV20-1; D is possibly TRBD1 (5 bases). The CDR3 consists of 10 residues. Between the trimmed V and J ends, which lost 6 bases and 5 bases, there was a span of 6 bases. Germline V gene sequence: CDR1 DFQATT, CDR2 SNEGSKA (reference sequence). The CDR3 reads CSARGDTQYF. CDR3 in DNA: TGCAGTGCAAGGGGAGATACGCAGTATTTT.

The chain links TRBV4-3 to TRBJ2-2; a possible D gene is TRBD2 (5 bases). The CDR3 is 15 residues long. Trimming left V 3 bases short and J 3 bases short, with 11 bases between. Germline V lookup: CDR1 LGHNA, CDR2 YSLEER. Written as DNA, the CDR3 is TGCGCCAGCAGCCAGGAAGGGCGGGACACCGGGGAGCTGTTTTTT. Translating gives CASSQEGRDTGELFF.

As DNA, the CDR3 is TGCAGCGGAATTTACGGACAGGTTAACACCGGGGAGCTGTTTTTT. Translating it yields CSGIYGQVNTGELFF. The rearrangement uses TRBV29-1 and TRBJ2-2; TRBD1 agrees at 7 bases. The CDR3 is 15 amino acids. Germline assignment: CDR1 SQVTM and CDR2 ANQGSEA. V trimming: 7 bases; J trimming: 2 bases; junction bases outside the gene matches: 10.

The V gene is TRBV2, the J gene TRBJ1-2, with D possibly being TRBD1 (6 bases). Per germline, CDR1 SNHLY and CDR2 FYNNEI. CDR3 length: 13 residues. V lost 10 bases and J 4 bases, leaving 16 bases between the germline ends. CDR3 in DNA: TGTGCCACCTCACAGGGAGAACCCTATGGCTACACCTTC. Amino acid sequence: CATSQGEPYGYTF.

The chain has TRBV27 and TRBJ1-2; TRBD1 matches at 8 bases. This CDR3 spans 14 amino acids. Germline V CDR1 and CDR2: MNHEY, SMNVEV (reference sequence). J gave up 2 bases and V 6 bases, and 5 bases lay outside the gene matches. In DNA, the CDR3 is TGTGCCAGCAGACCAGGGGGCGCGAACTATGGCTACACCTTC. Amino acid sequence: CASRPGGANYGYTF.

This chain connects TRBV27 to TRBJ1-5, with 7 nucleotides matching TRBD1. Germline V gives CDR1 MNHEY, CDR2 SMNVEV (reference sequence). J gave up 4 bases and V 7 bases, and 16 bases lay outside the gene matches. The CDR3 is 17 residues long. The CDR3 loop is CASKSSPGTALNQPQHF. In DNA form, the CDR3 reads TGTGCCAGCAAGTCCTCGCCCGGGACAGCTCTTAATCAGCCCCAGCATTTT.

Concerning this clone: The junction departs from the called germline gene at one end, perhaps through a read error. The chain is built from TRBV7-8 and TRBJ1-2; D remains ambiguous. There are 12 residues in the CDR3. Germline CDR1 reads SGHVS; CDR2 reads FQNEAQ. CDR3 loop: CASSLNGRSSAF. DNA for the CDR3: TGTGCCAGCAGCCTCAATGGTCGGTCTAGCGCCTTC.

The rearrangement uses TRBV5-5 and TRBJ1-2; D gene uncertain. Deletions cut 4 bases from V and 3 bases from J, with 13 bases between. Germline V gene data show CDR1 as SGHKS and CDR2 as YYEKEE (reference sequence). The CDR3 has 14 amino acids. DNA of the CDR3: TGTGCCAGCAGCGAACTCCATGCCGACTATGGCTACACCTTC. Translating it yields CASSELHADYGYTF.

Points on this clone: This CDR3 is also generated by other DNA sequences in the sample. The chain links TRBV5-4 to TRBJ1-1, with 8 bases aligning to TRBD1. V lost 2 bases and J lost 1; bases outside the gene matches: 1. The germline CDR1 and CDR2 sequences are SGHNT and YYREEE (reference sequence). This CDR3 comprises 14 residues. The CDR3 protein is CASSFDRGNTEAFF. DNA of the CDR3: TGTGCCAGCAGCTTTGACAGGGGGAACACTGAAGCTTTCTTT. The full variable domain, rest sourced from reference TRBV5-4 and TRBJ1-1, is ETGVTQSPTHLIKTRGQQVTLRCSSQSGHNTVSWYQQALGQGPQFIFQYYREEENGRGNFPPRFSGLQFPNYSSELNVNALELDDSALYLCASSFDRGNTEAFFGQGTRLTVV.

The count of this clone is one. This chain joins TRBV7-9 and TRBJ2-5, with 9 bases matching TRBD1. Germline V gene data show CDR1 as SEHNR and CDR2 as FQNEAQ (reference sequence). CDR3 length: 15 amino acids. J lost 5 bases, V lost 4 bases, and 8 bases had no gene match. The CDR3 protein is CASSSYRGQGETQYF. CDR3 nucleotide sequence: TGTGCCAGCAGCTCCTACAGGGGGCAGGGGGAGACCCAGTACTTC.

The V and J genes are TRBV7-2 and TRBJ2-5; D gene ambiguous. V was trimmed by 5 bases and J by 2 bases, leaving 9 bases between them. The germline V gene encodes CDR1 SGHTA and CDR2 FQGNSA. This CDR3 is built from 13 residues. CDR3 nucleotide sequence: TGTGCCAGCAGCCAGAACAGACAAGAGACCCAGTACTTC. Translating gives CASSQNRQETQYF. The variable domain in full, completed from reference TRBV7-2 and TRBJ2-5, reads GAGVSQSPSNKVTEKGKDVELRCDPISGHTALYWYRQSLGQGLEFLIYFQGNSAPDKSGLPSDRFSAERTGGSVSTLTIQRTQQEDSAVYLCASSQNRQETQYFGPGTRLLVL.

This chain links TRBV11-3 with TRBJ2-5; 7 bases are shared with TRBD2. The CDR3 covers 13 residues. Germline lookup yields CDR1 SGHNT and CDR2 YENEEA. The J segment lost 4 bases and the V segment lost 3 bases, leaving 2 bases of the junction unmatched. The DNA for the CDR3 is TGTGCCAGCAGCTTCACGGGAGGAGAGACCCAGTACTTC. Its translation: CASSFTGGETQYF.

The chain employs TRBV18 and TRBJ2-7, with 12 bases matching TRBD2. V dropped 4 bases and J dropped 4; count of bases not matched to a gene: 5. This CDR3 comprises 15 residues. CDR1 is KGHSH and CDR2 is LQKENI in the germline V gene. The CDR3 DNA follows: TGTGCCAGCTCACAGACTAGCGGGAGAGAGTACGAGCAGTACTTC. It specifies CASSQTSGREYEQYF.

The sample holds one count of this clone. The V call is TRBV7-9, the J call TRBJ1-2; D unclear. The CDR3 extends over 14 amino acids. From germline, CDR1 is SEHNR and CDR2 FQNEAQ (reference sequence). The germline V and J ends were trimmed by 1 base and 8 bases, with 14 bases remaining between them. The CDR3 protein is CASSLDSGGGGYTF. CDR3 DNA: TGTGCCAGCAGCTTAGACTCGGGCGGAGGGGGCTACACCTTC.

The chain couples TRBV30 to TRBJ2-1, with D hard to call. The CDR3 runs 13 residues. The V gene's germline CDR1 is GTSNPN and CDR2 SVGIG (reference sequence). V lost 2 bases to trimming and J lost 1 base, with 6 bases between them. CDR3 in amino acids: CAWSRSSYNEQFF. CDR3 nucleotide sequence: TGTGCCTGGAGTCGCAGTTCCTACAATGAGCAGTTCTTC. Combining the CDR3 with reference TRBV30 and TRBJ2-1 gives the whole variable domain SQTIHQWPATLVQPVGSPLSLECTVEGTSNPNLYWYRQAAGRGLQLLFYSVGIGQISSEVPQNLSASRPQDRQFILSSKKLLLSDSGFYLCAWSRSSYNEQFFGPGTRLTVL.

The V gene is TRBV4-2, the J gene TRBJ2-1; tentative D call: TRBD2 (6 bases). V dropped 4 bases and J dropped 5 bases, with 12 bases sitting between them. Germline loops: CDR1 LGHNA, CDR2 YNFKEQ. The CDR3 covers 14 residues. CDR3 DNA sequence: TGTGCCAGCAGCCTTGGAGGGTATGACAATGAGCAGTTCTTC. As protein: CASSLGGYDNEQFF.

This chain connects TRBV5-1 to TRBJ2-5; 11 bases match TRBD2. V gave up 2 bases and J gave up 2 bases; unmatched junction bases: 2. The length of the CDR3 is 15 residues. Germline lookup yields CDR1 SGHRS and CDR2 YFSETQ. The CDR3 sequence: CASSFSGRDQETQYF. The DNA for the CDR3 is TGCGCCAGCAGCTTTAGCGGGAGGGATCAAGAGACCCAGTACTTC.

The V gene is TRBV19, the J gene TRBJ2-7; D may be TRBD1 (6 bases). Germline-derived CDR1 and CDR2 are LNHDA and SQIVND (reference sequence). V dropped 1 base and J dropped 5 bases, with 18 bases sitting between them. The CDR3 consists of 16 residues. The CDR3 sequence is CASSIGGQGLRNEQYF. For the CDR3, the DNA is TGTGCCAGTAGTATAGGGGGGCAGGGGCTGCGGAACGAGCAGTACTTC.

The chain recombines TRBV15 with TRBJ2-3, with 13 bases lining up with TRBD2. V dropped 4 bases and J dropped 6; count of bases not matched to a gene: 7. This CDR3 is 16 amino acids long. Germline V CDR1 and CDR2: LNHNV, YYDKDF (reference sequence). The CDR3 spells CATSTQLAGGVDTQYF. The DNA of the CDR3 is TGTGCCACCAGCACACAACTAGCGGGAGGGGTGGATACGCAGTATTTT.

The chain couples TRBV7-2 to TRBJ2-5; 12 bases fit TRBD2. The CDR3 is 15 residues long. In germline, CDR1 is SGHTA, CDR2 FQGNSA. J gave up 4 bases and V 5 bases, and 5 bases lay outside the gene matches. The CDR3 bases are TGTGCCAGCAGCCGACTAGCGGGGGTCGTAGAGACCCAGTACTTC. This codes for CASSRLAGVVETQYF. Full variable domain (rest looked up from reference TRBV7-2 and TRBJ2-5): GAGVSQSPSNKVTEKGKDVELRCDPISGHTALYWYRQSLGQGLEFLIYFQGNSAPDKSGLPSDRFSAERTGGSVSTLTIQRTQQEDSAVYLCASSRLAGVVETQYFGPGTRLLVL.

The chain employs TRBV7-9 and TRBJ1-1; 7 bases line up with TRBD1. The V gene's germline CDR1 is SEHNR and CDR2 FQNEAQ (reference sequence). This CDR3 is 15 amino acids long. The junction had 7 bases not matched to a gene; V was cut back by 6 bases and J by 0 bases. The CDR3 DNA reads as TGTGCCAGCAGTTCGGGACAGTCCATGAACACTGAAGCTTTCTTT. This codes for CASSSGQSMNTEAFF.

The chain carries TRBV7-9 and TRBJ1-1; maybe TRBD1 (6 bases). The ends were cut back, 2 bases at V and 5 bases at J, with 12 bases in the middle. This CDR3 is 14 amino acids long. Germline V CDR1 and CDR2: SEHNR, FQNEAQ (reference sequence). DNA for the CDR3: TGTGCCAGCAGCTTACTACAGGGTAGGACTGAAGCTTTCTTT. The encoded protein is CASSLLQGRTEAFF. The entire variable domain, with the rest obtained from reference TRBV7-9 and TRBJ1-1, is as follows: DTGVSQNPRHKITKRGQNVTFRCDPISEHNRLYWYRQTLGQGPEFLTYFQNEAQLEKSRLLSDRFSAERPKGSFSTLEIQRTEQGDSAMYLCASSLLQGRTEAFFGQGTRLTVV.

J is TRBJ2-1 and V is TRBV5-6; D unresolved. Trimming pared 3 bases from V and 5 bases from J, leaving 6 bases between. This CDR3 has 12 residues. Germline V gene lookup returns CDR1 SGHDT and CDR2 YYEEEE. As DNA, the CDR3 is TGTGCCAGCAGCTCCTTCCACAATGAGCAGTTCTTC. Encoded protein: CASSSFHNEQFF.

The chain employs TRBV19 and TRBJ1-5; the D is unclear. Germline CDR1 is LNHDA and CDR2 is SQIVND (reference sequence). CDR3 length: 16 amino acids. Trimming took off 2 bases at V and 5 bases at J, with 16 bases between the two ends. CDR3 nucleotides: TGTGCCAGTAGTATAATGGCGGCAGTCCCTCATCAGCCCCAGCATTTT. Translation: CASSIMAAVPHQPQHF. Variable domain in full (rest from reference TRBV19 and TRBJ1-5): DGGITQSPKYLFRKEGQNVTLSCEQNLNHDAMYWYRQDPGQGLRLIYYSQIVNDFQKGDIAEGYSVSREKKESFPLTVTSAQKNPTAFYLCASSIMAAVPHQPQHFGDGTRLSIL.

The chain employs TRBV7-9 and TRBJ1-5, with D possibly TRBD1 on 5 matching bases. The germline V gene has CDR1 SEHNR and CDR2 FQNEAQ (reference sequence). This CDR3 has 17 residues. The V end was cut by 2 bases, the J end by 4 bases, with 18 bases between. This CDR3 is CASSLWQGGGRNQPQHF. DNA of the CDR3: TGTGCCAGCAGCTTATGGCAGGGCGGCGGCAGGAATCAGCCCCAGCATTTT.

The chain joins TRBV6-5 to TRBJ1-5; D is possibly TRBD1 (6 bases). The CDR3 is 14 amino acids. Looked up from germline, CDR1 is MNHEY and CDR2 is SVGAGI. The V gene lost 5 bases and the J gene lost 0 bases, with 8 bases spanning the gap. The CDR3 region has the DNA TGTGCCAGCAGTAAACAGGGTAGCAATCAGCCCCAGCATTTT. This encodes CASSKQGSNQPQHF.